This T cell receptor (beta chain) emerged from a study of blood T cell repertoires in COVID-19. This CDR3 has 14 residues. Trimming took 7 bases from V and 7 from J; bases not matched to a gene: 8. Per germline, CDR1 SGHTS and CDR2 YDEGEE. This clone was seen once. Original analysis: Estimation of nucleated cell counts relied on the amplification of reference gene primers. Clones were sequenced by immunoSEQ multiplex PCR, and TCRdb holds only the in-frame ones, with some missing. V and J calls plus clone size are reproduced from that table; the DNA served to infer D and trimming. Of around 300,000 clones detected, 85% appear once; the ten largest clones hold about an eighth.

This chain joins TRBV5-8 and TRBJ1-4, with 9 nucleotides matching TRBD1. The clonotype comes from a human donor in a cohort sampled during active COVID-19. The sequenced sample was peripheral blood. CDR3 loop: CASGPGTGSEKLFF. The CDR3 DNA reads as TGTGCCAGCGGTCCCGGGACAGGGTCTGAAAAACTGTTTTTT.